Listed here are 8 T cell receptor beta chains from one sample, sequenced in a study of blood T cell repertoires in COVID-19. Some clones are missing from TCRdb's copy, which holds only in-frame ones; the method was immunoSEQ multiplex PCR. The repertoire includes 140,000 to 150,000 clones, around four fifths of them detected once, and around 6.5% sits in the top ten. Sequenced sample: PBMCs or T cells enriched from blood (not recorded which). All receptors derive from a woman between 40 and 50 years old who had recovered from COVID-19.

This clone was recorded once. The J gene is TRBJ2-5, the V gene TRBV21-1; no check of the table's D call, TRBD2, against the DNA was made. TRBV21-1 is flagged as a pseudogene. This CDR3 is built from 10 residues. As DNA, the CDR3 is TGTGCCAGCAGCATCACTAGCGAAAACTTC. Translated, it gives CASSITSENF.

This chain uses TRBV21-1 with TRBJ2-7; the D call TRBD2 from the table was never checked on the DNA. TRBV21-1 is deemed a pseudogene. The CDR3 is 17 amino acids. This CDR3 reads CASSKTGLAGIQYEQYF. The CDR3 coding sequence is TGTGCCAGCAGCAAAACAGGGCTAGCGGGGATTCAGTACGAGCAGTACTTC.

V usage is TRBV7-3 and J usage is TRBJ2-3; possible D gene TRBD1, 5 bases. V dropped 5 bases and J dropped 2 bases, with 14 bases sitting between them. Germline values: CDR1 SGHTA, CDR2 FQGTGA. The CDR3 sequence is 15 residues long. The CDR3 bases are TGTGCCAGCAGCATAAAAACAGGCCCCACAGATACGCAGTATTTT. This gives the protein CASSIKTGPTDTQYF.

CDR3 DNA: TGCGCCAGCAGCCCACTAGGGGGGGTTAACTATGGCTACACCTTC. Encoded protein: CASSPLGGVNYGYTF. The chain has TRBV5-1 and TRBJ1-2; possible D gene TRBD1, 6 bases. CDR1 and CDR2 (germline): SGHRS, YFSETQ. The CDR3 runs to 15 residues. Deletions cut 4 bases from V and 1 base from J, with 14 bases between.

The rearrangement uses TRBV5-1 and TRBJ2-3, with 13 bases aligning to TRBD2. The germline V gene has CDR1 SGHRS and CDR2 YFSETQ. The CDR3 runs to 18 residues. V shed 4 bases, J shed 0 bases, and the junction held 8 bases outside the gene matches. The CDR3 sequence: CASSPGTSGIASTDTQYF. In DNA, the CDR3 is TGCGCCAGCAGCCCCGGGACTAGCGGGATCGCTAGCACAGATACGCAGTATTTT.

This chain uses TRBV5-4 with TRBJ2-3; TRBD2 matches at 11 bases. The CDR3 has 15 amino acids. Germline values: CDR1 SGHNT, CDR2 YYREEE (reference sequence). J gave up 4 bases and V 3 bases, and 4 bases lay outside the gene matches. The CDR3 DNA is TGTGCCAGCAGCTCCGGACTAGCGGGCTCAGATACGCAGTATTTT. It encodes CASSSGLAGSDTQYF.

The J gene is TRBJ2-3, the V gene TRBV21-1; the table names TRBD2, a call not compared with the DNA. TRBV21-1 is designated a pseudogene. The CDR3 loop spans 14 amino acids. In DNA form, the CDR3 reads TGTGCCAGCAGCAAATGCCTATTAGTCTATACGCAGTATTTT. This gives the protein CASSKCLLVYTQYF.

This chain links TRBV10-3 with TRBJ1-1; 7 bases are a match to TRBD1. J gave up 3 bases and V 4 bases, and 5 bases lay outside the gene matches. The germline V gene encodes CDR1 ENHRY and CDR2 SYGVKD. The CDR3 has 14 amino acids. CDR3 protein: CAISGQGSDTEAFF. The CDR3, as DNA: TGTGCCATCAGTGGACAGGGTTCGGACACTGAAGCTTTCTTT.